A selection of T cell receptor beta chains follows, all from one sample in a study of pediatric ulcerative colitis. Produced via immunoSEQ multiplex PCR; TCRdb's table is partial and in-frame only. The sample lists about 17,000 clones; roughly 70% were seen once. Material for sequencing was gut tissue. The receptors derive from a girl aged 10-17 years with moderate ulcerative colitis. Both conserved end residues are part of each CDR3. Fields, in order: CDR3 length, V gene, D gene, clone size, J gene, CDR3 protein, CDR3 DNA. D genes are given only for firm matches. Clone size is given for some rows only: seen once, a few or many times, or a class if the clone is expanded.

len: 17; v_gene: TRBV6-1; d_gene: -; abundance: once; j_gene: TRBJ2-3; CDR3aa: CASSEALGSEGTDTQYF; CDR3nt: TGTGCCAGCAGTGAAGCGCTCGGGTCGGAAGGAACAGATACGCAGTATTTT
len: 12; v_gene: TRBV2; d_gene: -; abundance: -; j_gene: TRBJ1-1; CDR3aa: CASSVGITEAFF; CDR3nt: TGTGCCAGCAGCGTTGGTATCACTGAAGCTTTCTTT
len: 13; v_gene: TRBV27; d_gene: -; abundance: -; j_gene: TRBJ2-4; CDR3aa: CASSVQAKNIQYF; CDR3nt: TGTGCCAGCAGTGTCCAAGCCAAAAACATTCAGTACTTC
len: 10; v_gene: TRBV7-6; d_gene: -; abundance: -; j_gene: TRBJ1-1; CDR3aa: CASSFGGAFF; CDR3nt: TGTGCCAGCAGCTTTGGAGGGGCTTTCTTT
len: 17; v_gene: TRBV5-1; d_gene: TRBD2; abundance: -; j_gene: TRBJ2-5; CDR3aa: CASSAGLAADLQETQYF; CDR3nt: TGCGCCAGCAGCGCTGGCCTAGCGGCCGACCTCCAAGAGACCCAGTACTTC
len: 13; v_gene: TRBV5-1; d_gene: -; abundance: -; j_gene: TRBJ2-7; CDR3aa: CASSLVDSYEQYF; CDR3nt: TGCGCCAGCAGCTTGGTCGACAGCTACGAGCAGTACTTC
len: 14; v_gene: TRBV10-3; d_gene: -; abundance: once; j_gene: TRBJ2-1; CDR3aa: CAISEDLSNNEQFF; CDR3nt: TGTGCCATCAGTGAGGACCTATCGAACAATGAGCAGTTCTTC
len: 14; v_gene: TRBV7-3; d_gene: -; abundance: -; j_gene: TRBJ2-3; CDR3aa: CASSFGRVGDTQYF; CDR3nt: TGTGCCAGCAGCTTTGGCAGGGTTGGCGATACGCAGTATTTT
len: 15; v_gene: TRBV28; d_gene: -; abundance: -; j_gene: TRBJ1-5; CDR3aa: CASSLADRLNQPQHF; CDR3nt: TGTGCCAGCAGTTTAGCGGACAGACTCAATCAGCCCCAGCATTTT
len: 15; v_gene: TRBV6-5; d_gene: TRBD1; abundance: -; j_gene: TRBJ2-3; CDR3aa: CASSDGTGERDTQYF; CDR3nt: TGTGCCAGCAGCGACGGGACAGGGGAGAGGGATACGCAGTATTTT
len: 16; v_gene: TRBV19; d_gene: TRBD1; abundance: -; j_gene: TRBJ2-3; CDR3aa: CASSGRDRFFTDTQYF; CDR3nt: TGTGCCAGTAGTGGGCGGGACAGGTTTTTCACAGATACGCAGTATTTT
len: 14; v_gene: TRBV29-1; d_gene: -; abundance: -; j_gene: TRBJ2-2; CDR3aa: CSARVRGNTGELFF; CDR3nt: TGCAGCGCCCGGGTCAGGGGGAACACCGGGGAGCTGTTTTTT
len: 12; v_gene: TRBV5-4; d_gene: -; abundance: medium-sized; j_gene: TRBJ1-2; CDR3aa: CASSAQGFGYTF; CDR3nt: TGTGCCAGCAGCGCACAGGGATTTGGCTACACCTTC
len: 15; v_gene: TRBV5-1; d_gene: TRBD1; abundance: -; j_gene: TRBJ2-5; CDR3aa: CASSLGQGGIETQYF; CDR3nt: TGCGCCAGCAGCTTGGGACAGGGTGGGATAGAGACCCAGTACTTC
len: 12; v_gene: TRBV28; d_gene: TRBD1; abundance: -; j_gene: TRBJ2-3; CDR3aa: CASRQGRDTQYF; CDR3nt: TGTGCCAGCCGACAGGGAAGAGATACGCAGTATTTT
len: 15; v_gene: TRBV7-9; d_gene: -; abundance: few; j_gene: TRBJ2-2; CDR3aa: CASSSWAINTGELFF; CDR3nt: TGTGCCAGCAGCTCGTGGGCTATTAACACCGGGGAGCTGTTTTTT
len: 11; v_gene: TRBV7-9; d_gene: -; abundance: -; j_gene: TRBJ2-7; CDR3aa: CASSLGPEQYF; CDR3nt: TGTGCCAGCAGCTTAGGCCCGGAGCAGTACTTC
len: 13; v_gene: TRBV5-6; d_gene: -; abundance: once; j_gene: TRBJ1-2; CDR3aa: CASSPWLANGYTF; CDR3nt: TGTGCCAGCAGCCCCTGGCTCGCTAATGGCTACACCTTC
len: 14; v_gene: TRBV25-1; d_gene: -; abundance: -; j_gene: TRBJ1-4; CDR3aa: CASSGRTGNEKLFF; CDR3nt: TGTGCCAGCAGTGGACGGACGGGTAATGAAAAACTGTTTTTT
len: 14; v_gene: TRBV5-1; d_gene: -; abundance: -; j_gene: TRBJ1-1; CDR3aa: CASSLGGFPSEAFF; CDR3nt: TGCGCCAGCAGCTTGGGGGGTTTCCCCTCTGAAGCTTTCTTT
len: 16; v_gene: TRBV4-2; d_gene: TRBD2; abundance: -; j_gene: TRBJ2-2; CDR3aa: CASSQDWRGGGGELFF; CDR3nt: TGTGCCAGCAGCCAAGATTGGCGGGGGGGCGGCGGGGAGCTGTTTTTT
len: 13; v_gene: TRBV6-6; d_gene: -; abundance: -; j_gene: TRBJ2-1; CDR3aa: CASKGSNSDEQFF; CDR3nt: TGTGCCAGCAAGGGGTCCAATTCTGATGAGCAGTTCTTC
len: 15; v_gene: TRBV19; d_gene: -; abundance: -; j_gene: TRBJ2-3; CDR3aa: CATQGRRSSTDTQYF; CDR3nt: TGTGCCACCCAAGGGCGGAGATCTAGCACAGATACGCAGTATTTT
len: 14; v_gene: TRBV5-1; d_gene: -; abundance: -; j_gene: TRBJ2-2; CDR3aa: CASSLGSNTGELFF; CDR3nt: TGCGCCAGCAGCTTGGGTTCAAACACCGGGGAGCTGTTTTTT
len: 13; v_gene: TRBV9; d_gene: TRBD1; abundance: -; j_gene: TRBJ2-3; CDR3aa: CASSLGQTDTQYF; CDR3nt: TGTGCCAGCAGCCTGGGACAGACAGATACGCAGTATTTT
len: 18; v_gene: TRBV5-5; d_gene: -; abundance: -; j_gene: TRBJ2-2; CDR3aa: CASSLAPTPQLSTGELFF; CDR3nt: TGTGCCAGCAGCTTGGCTCCGACGCCTCAGTTGTCCACCGGGGAGCTGTTTTTT
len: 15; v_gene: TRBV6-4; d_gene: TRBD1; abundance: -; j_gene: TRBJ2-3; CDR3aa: CASSPGTGEADTQYF; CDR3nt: TGTGCCAGCAGCCCCGGGACAGGGGAAGCAGATACGCAGTATTTT
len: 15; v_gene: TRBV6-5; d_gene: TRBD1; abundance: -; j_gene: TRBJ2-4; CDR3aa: CASSEGAGTKNIQYF; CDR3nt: TGTGCCAGCAGCGAGGGGGCAGGGACCAAAAACATTCAGTACTTC
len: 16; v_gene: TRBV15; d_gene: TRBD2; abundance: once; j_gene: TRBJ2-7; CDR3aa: CATSRTQSSGGYEQYF; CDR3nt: TGTGCCACCAGCAGAACCCAGTCTAGCGGGGGTTACGAGCAGTACTTC
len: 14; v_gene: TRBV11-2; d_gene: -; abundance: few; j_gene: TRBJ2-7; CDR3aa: CASSLALRGYEQYF; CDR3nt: TGTGCCAGCAGCTTAGCGTTGCGGGGCTACGAGCAGTACTTC
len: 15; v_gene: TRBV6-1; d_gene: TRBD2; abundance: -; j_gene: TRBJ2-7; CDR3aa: CASSGSGGDSYEQYF; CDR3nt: TGTGCCAGCAGTGGAAGCGGGGGAGATTCCTACGAGCAGTACTTC
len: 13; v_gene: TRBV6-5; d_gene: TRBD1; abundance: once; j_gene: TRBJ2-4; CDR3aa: CASTPDRGGIQYF; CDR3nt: TGTGCCAGCACCCCTGACAGGGGAGGCATTCAGTACTTC
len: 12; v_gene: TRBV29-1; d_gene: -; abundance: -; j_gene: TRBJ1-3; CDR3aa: CSVVVGGNTIYF; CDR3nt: TGCAGCGTTGTTGTGGGGGGAAACACCATATATTTT
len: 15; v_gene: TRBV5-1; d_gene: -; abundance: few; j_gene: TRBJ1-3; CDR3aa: CASSPGHPGGNTIYF; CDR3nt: TGCGCCAGCAGCCCGGGACACCCCGGTGGAAACACCATATATTTT
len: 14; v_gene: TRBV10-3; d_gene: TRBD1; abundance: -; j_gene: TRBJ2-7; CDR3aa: CAISGDRALGEQYF; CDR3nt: TGTGCCATCAGCGGGGACAGGGCTCTGGGCGAGCAGTACTTC
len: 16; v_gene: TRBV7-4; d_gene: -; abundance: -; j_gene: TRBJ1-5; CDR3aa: CASSGPPTELNQPQHF; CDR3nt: TGTGCCAGCAGCGGTCCCCCGACAGAGCTCAATCAGCCCCAGCATTTT
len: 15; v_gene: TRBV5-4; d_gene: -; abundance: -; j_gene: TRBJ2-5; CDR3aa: CASSLGSEGKETQYF; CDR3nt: TGTGCCAGCAGCTTGGGCTCGGAGGGCAAAGAGACCCAGTACTTC
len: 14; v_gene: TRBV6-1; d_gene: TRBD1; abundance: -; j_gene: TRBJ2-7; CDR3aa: CASSEGDSSYEQYF; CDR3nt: TGTGCCAGCAGTGAAGGGGACAGCTCCTACGAGCAGTACTTC
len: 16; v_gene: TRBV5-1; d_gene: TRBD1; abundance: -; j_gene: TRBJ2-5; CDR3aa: CASSRSGQGTGETQYF; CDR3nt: TGCGCCAGCAGCCGGTCGGGACAGGGAACGGGCGAGACCCAGTACTTC
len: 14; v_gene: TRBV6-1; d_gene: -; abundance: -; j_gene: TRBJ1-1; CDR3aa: CASSIQITNTEAFF; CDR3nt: TGTGCCAGCAGTATTCAGATTACGAACACTGAAGCTTTCTTT
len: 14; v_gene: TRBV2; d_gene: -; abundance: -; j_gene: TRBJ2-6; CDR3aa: CASSGGNGANVLTF; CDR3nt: TGTGCCAGCAGTGGAGGGAATGGGGCCAACGTCCTGACTTTC
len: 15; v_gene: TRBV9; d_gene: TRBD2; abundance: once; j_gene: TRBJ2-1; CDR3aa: CASSGAGLAYNEQFF; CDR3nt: TGTGCCAGCAGCGGCGCGGGACTAGCCTACAATGAGCAGTTCTTC
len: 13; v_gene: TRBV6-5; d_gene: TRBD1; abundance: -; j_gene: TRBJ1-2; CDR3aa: CASSYSGQNGYTF; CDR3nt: TGTGCCAGCAGTTACTCGGGACAGAATGGCTACACCTTC
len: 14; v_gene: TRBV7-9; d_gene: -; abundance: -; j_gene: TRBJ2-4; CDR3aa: CASSLARQGNIQYF; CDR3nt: TGTGCCAGCAGCTTAGCGCGGCAGGGAAACATTCAGTACTTC